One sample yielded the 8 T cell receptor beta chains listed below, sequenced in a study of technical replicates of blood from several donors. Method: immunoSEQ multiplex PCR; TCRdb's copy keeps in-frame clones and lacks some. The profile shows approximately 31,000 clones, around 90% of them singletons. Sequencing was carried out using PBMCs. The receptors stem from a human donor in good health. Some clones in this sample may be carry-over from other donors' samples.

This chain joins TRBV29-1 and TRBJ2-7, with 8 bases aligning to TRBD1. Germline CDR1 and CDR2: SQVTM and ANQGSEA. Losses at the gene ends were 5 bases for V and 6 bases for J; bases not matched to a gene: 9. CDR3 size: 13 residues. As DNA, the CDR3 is TGCAGCGTTCGGTATCAGGGGGCGCCCGAGCAGTACTTC. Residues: CSVRYQGAPEQYF.

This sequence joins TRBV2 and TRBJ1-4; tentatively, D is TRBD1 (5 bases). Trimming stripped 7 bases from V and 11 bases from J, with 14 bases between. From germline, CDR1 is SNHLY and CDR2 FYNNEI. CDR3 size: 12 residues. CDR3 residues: CASTSGGVKLFF. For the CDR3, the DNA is TGTGCCAGCACGTCGGGGGGGGTGAAACTGTTTTTT.

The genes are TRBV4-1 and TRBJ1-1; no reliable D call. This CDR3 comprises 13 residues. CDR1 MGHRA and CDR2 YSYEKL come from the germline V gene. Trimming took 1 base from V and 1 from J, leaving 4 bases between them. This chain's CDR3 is CASSQAWNTEAFF. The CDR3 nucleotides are TGCGCCAGCAGCCAAGCCTGGAACACTGAAGCTTTCTTT.

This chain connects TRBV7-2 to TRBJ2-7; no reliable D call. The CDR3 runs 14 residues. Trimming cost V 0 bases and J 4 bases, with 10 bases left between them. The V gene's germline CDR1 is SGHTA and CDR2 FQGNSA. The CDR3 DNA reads TGTGCCAGCAGCTTAGCAAGGCTGACATACGAGCAGTACTTC. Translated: CASSLARLTYEQYF.

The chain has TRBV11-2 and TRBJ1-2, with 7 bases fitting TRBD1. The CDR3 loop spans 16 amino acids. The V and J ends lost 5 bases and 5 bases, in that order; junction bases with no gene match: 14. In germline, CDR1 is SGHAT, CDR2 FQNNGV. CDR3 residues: CASSPGDSTWWYGYTF. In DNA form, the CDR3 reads TGTGCCAGCAGCCCCGGGGACAGTACCTGGTGGTATGGCTACACCTTC.

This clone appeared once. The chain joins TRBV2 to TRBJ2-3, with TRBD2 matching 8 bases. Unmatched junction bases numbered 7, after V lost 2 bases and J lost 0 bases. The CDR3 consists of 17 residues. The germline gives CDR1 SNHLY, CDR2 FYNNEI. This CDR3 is CASSEIGLAGSTDTQYF. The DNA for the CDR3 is TGTGCCAGCAGTGAAATCGGGCTAGCGGGCAGCACAGATACGCAGTATTTT.

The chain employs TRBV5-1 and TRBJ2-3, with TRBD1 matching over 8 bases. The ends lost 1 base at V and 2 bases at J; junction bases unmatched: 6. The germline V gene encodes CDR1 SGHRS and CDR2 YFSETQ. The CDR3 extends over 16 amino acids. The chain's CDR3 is CASSLYGTGPTDTQYF. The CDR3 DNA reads TGCGCCAGCAGCTTGTATGGGACAGGCCCCACAGATACGCAGTATTTT.

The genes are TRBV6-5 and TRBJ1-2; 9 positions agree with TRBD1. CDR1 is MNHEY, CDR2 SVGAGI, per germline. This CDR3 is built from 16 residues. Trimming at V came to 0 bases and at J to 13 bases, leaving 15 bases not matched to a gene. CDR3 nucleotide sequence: TGTGCCAGCAGTTACTCTAGCGGGACAGGGTTAGGAAAGGTCACCTTC. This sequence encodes CASSYSSGTGLGKVTF.